These 20 T cell receptor beta chains share one sample of origin, sequenced in a study of T cell clonotyping in hematopoietic cell transplantation. Profiling relied on immunoSEQ multiplex PCR, and the TCRdb table lists in-frame clones only, not all of them. The table has fewer than 11,000 clones, approximately 77% seen once; the top ten hold 8% to 10%. The sample consisted of PBMCs, taken 30 days after allogeneic stem cell transplant. The receptor set was obtained from a female patient aged 40 to 50 who had an allogeneic stem cell transplant from a related donor, so T cells may come from the graft donor. Some clones in this sample may be carry-over from other donors' samples.

This clone showed up just a few times. This chain connects TRBV6-1 to TRBJ2-3, with D possibly TRBD2 on 5 matching bases. The CDR3 runs 12 residues. The V end was cut by 2 bases, the J end by 7 bases, with 7 bases between. Germline values: CDR1 MNHNS, CDR2 SASEGT. CDR3 bases: TGTGCCAGCAGTGAACCGGGGTATACGCAGTATTTT. Amino acid sequence: CASSEPGYTQYF.

V and J are TRBV11-3 and TRBJ1-3; tentative D call: TRBD1 (5 bases). The germline CDR1 and CDR2 sequences are SGHNT and YENEEA. Trimming cost V 2 bases and J 2 bases, with 10 bases left between them. The CDR3 length is 15 residues. DNA of the CDR3: TGTGCCAGCAGCTTATCTAAGGGGACTGGAAACACCATATATTTT. It specifies CASSLSKGTGNTIYF. Complete variable domain (other parts from reference TRBV11-3 and TRBJ1-3): EAGVVQSPRYKIIEKKQPVAFWCNPISGHNTLYWYLQNLGQGPELLIRYENEEAVDDSQLPKDRFSAERLKGVDSTLKIQPAELGDSAVYLCASSLSKGTGNTIYFGEGSWLTVV.

By share, this clone ranks as medium-sized. V and J are TRBV30 and TRBJ2-1, with D possibly matching TRBD1 (6 bases). Trimming took off 2 bases at V and 7 bases at J, with 9 bases between the two ends. The CDR3 runs to 12 residues. Looked up from germline, CDR1 is GTSNPN and CDR2 is SVGIG (reference sequence). Written as DNA, the CDR3 is TGTGCCTGGAGTCCGGGACATAATGAGCAGTTCTTC. The encoded protein is CAWSPGHNEQFF.

The chain employs TRBV6-5 and TRBJ1-3; D uncertain. CDR1 MNHEY and CDR2 SVGAGI come from the germline V gene. The CDR3 is 16 amino acids. Trimming removed 4 bases at V and 5 bases at J, with 18 bases between. Here the CDR3 DNA reads TGTGCCAGCAGTTCGGGCAGGTCCTTCGCGAGAAACACCATATATTTT. Residues: CASSSGRSFARNTIYF.

The rearrangement joins TRBV30 to TRBJ1-3, with TRBD1 matching 9 bases. This CDR3 is 14 amino acids long. Germline V gene data show CDR1 as GTSNPN and CDR2 as SVGIG (reference sequence). Losses at the gene ends were 6 bases for V and 4 bases for J; bases not matched to a gene: 7. CDR3 amino acids: CACQTGGEGNTIYF. DNA of the CDR3: TGTGCCTGCCAAACAGGGGGCGAAGGAAACACCATATATTTT.

The chain combines TRBV7-9 with TRBJ2-3; D unclear. CDR1 is SEHNR and CDR2 is FQNEAQ in the germline V gene (reference sequence). V lost 3 bases and J 0 bases, leaving 4 bases between the germline ends. The CDR3 runs 13 residues. For the CDR3, the DNA is TGTGCCAGCAGCTTTCCTAGCACAGATACGCAGTATTTT. It specifies CASSFPSTDTQYF.

This clone is judged medium-sized. The chain links TRBV19 to TRBJ1-2, with TRBD1 as a possible D gene (5 bases). V was clipped by 0 bases and J by 4 bases, with 12 bases between them. The CDR3 sequence is 15 residues long. Germline-derived CDR1 and CDR2 are LNHDA and SQIVND (reference sequence). The chain's CDR3 is CASSIDKGPTYGYTF. The DNA for the CDR3 is TGTGCCAGTAGTATAGATAAGGGGCCTACCTATGGCTACACCTTC.

This rearrangement joins TRBV6-1 to TRBJ2-7; a possible D gene is TRBD2 (6 bases). The germline V gene encodes CDR1 MNHNS and CDR2 SASEGT. The CDR3 covers 12 residues. V shed 6 bases and J shed 3 bases, with 9 bases lying between them. This chain's CDR3 is CASRLAGYEQYF. The CDR3 coding sequence is TGTGCCAGCAGACTAGCTGGCTACGAGCAGTACTTC.

The chain is built from TRBV27 and TRBJ2-1, with 11 nucleotides matching TRBD2. Per the germline V gene, CDR1 is MNHEY and CDR2 is SMNVEV (reference sequence). With V trimmed by 2 bases and J by 4 bases, 1 base remained unmatched. CDR3 length: 15 residues. In DNA form, the CDR3 reads TGTGCCAGCAGTTTAGCTAGCGGGAGGTACAATGAGCAGTTCTTC. Translating it yields CASSLASGRYNEQFF.

A remark on this clone: The identical CDR3 is also encoded by other nucleotide sequences in the sample. This chain connects TRBV9 to TRBJ1-2; perhaps TRBD1 as D (5 bases). Trimming left V 2 bases short and J 3 bases short, with 8 bases between. The CDR3 spans 13 residues. Germline V CDR1 and CDR2: SGDLS, YYNGEE. The DNA for the CDR3 is TGTGCCAGCAGCGTGGGGGGAGACTATGGCTACACCTTC. Its translation: CASSVGGDYGYTF. Using reference TRBV9 and TRBJ1-2 for the parts outside the CDR3, the full variable domain is DSGVTQTPKHLITATGQRVTLRCSPRSGDLSVYWYQQSLDQGLQFLIQYYNGEERAKGNILERFSAQQFPDLHSELNLSSLELGDSALYFCASSVGGDYGYTFGSGTRLTVV.

The rearrangement links TRBV5-1 to TRBJ1-5; no reliable D call. Trimming removed 3 bases at V and 2 bases at J, with 15 bases between. This CDR3 is 16 amino acids long. Germline V gene data show CDR1 as SGHRS and CDR2 as YFSETQ. CDR3 protein: CASSCPPDVRNQPQHF. The CDR3 DNA sequence: TGCGCCAGCAGCTGCCCGCCGGATGTGCGCAATCAGCCCCAGCATTTT.

The chain has TRBV7-9 and TRBJ2-2; D tentatively fits TRBD1 or TRBD2 (5 bases each). CDR1 is SEHNR and CDR2 is FQNEAQ in the germline V gene (reference sequence). The ends were cut back, 11 bases at V and 4 bases at J, with 17 bases in the middle. The CDR3 loop spans 14 amino acids. DNA of the CDR3: TGTGCCGCATGGGGGACCGCGGTCACCGGGGAGCTGTTTTTT. Protein product: CAAWGTAVTGELFF.

The chain joins TRBV6-1 to TRBJ2-7; D might be TRBD1 (6 bases). The CDR3 totals 11 residues. Germline values: CDR1 MNHNS, CDR2 SASEGT. V lost 7 bases, J lost 6 bases, and 10 bases lay in between. The CDR3 DNA is TGTGCCAGCACCCAGGGGTTCGAGCAGTACTTC. Translating gives CASTQGFEQYF.

The genes are TRBV30 and TRBJ2-1; TRBD2 aligns across 9 bases. The CDR3 is made up of 14 amino acids. Germline V gene lookup returns CDR1 GTSNPN and CDR2 SVGIG (reference sequence). After removal of 4 bases from V and 8 bases from J, the junction contained 9 bases not matched to a gene. The CDR3 coding sequence is TGTGCCTGGACGAGGCTAGCGGGACTAGATGAGCAGTTCTTC. As protein: CAWTRLAGLDEQFF. The full variable domain, its missing parts supplied by reference TRBV30 and TRBJ2-1, is SQTIHQWPATLVQPVGSPLSLECTVEGTSNPNLYWYRQAAGRGLQLLFYSVGIGQISSEVPQNLSASRPQDRQFILSSKKLLLSDSGFYLCAWTRLAGLDEQFFGPGTRLTVL.

This clone was picked up a small number of times. V gene TRBV7-2 combines with J gene TRBJ1-3; D uncertain. The germline CDR1 and CDR2 sequences are SGHTA and FQGNSA. The CDR3 sequence is 16 residues long. The V end was cut by 4 bases, the J end by 4 bases, with 17 bases between. The CDR3 loop is CASSSDIMVRGNTIYF. In DNA, the CDR3 is TGTGCCAGCAGCTCCGATATTATGGTCCGCGGAAACACCATATATTTT.

This clone was seen a few times. This chain uses TRBV5-4 with TRBJ2-7, with a weak D call TRBD2 (6 bases). This CDR3 has 15 amino acids. Germline-derived CDR1 and CDR2 are SGHNT and YYREEE (reference sequence). V was cut by 0 bases and J by 7 bases, with 17 bases left in between. CDR3 bases: TGTGCCAGCAGCTTGGTTAGTGGCGGGGCGGGTGAGCAGTACTTC. Translating gives CASSLVSGGAGEQYF.

The chain links TRBV4-2 to TRBJ2-7; 10 bases fit TRBD1. Trimming took 0 bases from V and 6 from J; bases not matched to a gene: 5. CDR3 size: 15 residues. Germline V gives CDR1 LGHNA, CDR2 YNFKEQ. The CDR3 protein is CASSQDRTGGVEQYF. For the CDR3, the DNA is TGTGCCAGCAGCCAAGACCGGACAGGGGGTGTCGAGCAGTACTTC.

This chain links TRBV13 with TRBJ2-3; the match to TRBD2 covers 11 bases. Germline CDR1 is PRHDT and CDR2 is FYEKMQ (reference sequence). This CDR3 has 14 residues. The V and J ends lost 5 bases and 3 bases, in that order; junction bases with no gene match: 1. CDR3 DNA: TGTGCCAGCAGCAGGACTAGCGGGACAGATACGCAGTATTTT. Protein: CASSRTSGTDTQYF.

The V call is TRBV27, the J call TRBJ1-3, with D possibly TRBD1 on 5 matching bases. The CDR3 covers 16 residues. Deletions cut 0 bases from V and 0 bases from J, with 9 bases between. Germline-derived CDR1 and CDR2 are MNHEY and SMNVEV (reference sequence). For the CDR3, the DNA is TGTGCCAGCAGTTTATCGTTAGGGGTCTCTGGAAACACCATATATTTT. Translated, it gives CASSLSLGVSGNTIYF.

The CDR3 spells CASRDSPPTDTQYF. The CDR3 DNA reads as TGTGCCAGCAGGGACAGCCCCCCAACAGATACGCAGTATTTT. The J gene is TRBJ2-3, the V gene TRBV27, with D possibly matching TRBD1 (6 bases). V lost 6 bases and J lost 3, with 13 bases in between. Germline V CDR1 and CDR2: MNHEY, SMNVEV (reference sequence). CDR3 length equals 14 residues.